This TCR beta chain appears in the sequencing data of a study of tumor and adjacent non-tumor tissue in lung cancer. Whole-study context: Samples averaged about 3.8 million productive TCRbeta reads each.

Study results and limitations: Normal lung showed higher cumulative top 100 clone frequency than tumor.

RNA was extracted from bulk tissue without any cell sorting. This clonotype appeared once. The target antigen is unknown. Because the CDR3's place on the DNA is in doubt, the DNA is left out and the CDR3 is given as listed by TCRdb. Germline CDR1 is SGHAT and CDR2 is FQNNGV. Both ends counted, the CDR3 spans 13 residues. A modified ARM-PCR protocol with three rounds of nested PCR amplified TCRbeta. Each CDR3 protein is one row after TCRdb ran MiXCR on the multiplex PCR reads. The data show roughly 140,000 distinct CDR3 sequences, with around two thirds seen just once and 18% held by the top ten. The sample was lung tumor tissue. The source is a man in his sixties with small cell lung cancer. This sequence joins TRBV11-2 and TRBJ1-4. CDR3 amino acids: CASSIRTTKNCFF.